These T cell receptor beta chains were read from a single sample in a study of blood T cell repertoires in COVID-19. Method: immunoSEQ multiplex PCR; TCRdb's copy keeps in-frame clones and lacks some. The data show 100,000 to 150,000 clones, approximately 90% seen once. Sequencing input: peripheral blood. The receptors originated from a man aged 50 or older with acute or convalescent COVID-19. The CDR3 runs from the conserved cysteine through the conserved F or W. D genes are given only for firm matches. The listing skips clone size in some rows; elsewhere it reads once, few, many or a size class.

DNA: TGTGCCAGCAACGACAGGGAAGGGTACACTGAAGCTTTCTTT
CDR3: CASNDREGYTEAFF
length: 14
D: TRBD1
J: TRBJ1-1
size: .
V: TRBV6-5

DNA: TGTGCCAGCTCGGGCGACAGGGAGCAGCCCCAGCATTTT
CDR3: CASSGDREQPQHF
length: 13
D: TRBD1
J: TRBJ1-5
size: once
V: TRBV18

DNA: TGTGCCAGCAGTGTCGGGACAGTAGTTTACGAGCAGTACTTC
CDR3: CASSVGTVVYEQYF
length: 14
D: TRBD1
J: TRBJ2-7
size: .
V: TRBV2

DNA: TGTGCCATCAGCTGGGGGACAGGGCTTACCTACAATGAGCAGTTCTTC
CDR3: CAISWGTGLTYNEQFF
length: 16
D: TRBD1
J: TRBJ2-1
size: once
V: TRBV10-3

DNA: TGTGCCAGCAGTGTTAGCAGGGGGTGGGAGACCCAGTACTTC
CDR3: CASSVSRGWETQYF
length: 14
D: TRBD1
J: TRBJ2-5
size: .
V: TRBV2

DNA: TGTGCCAGCTCACCAGGTGTGGTCAGGGAAGCTTTCTTT
CDR3: CASSPGVVREAFF
length: 13
D: .
J: TRBJ1-1
size: .
V: TRBV18

DNA: TGTGCCAGCAGTGAAGGGGGGCTTGCGAGGGAAAAACTGTTTTTT
CDR3: CASSEGGLAREKLFF
length: 15
D: .
J: TRBJ1-4
size: .
V: TRBV6-1

DNA: TGCGCCAGCAGATTGGGACTAGGGAAGGGTGAGCAGTTCTTC
CDR3: CASRLGLGKGEQFF
length: 14
D: TRBD2
J: TRBJ2-1
size: .
V: TRBV5-1

DNA: TGTGCCAGCTCGACCACAAGAAAACAGGGGGGTTTTGAGGAAAAACTGTTTTTT
CDR3: CASSTTRKQGGFEEKLFF
length: 18
D: TRBD1
J: TRBJ1-4
size: .
V: TRBV18

DNA: TGTGCCAGCAGCGCCCGGCGACAGGGCGCAGAAAAGCACTTC
CDR3: CASSARRQGAEKHF
length: 14
D: TRBD1
J: TRBJ2-7
size: .
V: TRBV9

DNA: TGCGCCAGCAATCCGGGGGACCTTGGAAACACCATATATTTT
CDR3: CASNPGDLGNTIYF
length: 14
D: .
J: TRBJ1-3
size: .
V: TRBV5-1

DNA: TGTGCCAGCAGCCCGATAGGGGGAGGGAACGAAAAACTGTTTTTT
CDR3: CASSPIGGGNEKLFF
length: 15
D: .
J: TRBJ1-4
size: once
V: TRBV25-1

DNA: TGTGCCAGCTCACCAGACAGCTCCTACAATGAGCAGTTCTTC
CDR3: CASSPDSSYNEQFF
length: 14
D: .
J: TRBJ2-1
size: .
V: TRBV18

DNA: TGTGCCAGCTCACCTGTCTCTAGCCAAAACACCGGGGAGCTGTTTTTT
CDR3: CASSPVSSQNTGELFF
length: 16
D: .
J: TRBJ2-2
size: once
V: TRBV18

DNA: TGTGCCAGTAGGGACCCAGGAGGGGATACGCAGTATTTT
CDR3: CASRDPGGDTQYF
length: 13
D: .
J: TRBJ2-3
size: .
V: TRBV21-1

DNA: TGTGCCAGCAGTTACTCGAAACAGAGCACAGATACGCAGTATTTT
CDR3: CASSYSKQSTDTQYF
length: 15
D: .
J: TRBJ2-3
size: .
V: TRBV6-2/TRBV6-3

DNA: TGTGCCAGTAGGGGCAACGCCAAAAACATTCAGTACTTC
CDR3: CASRGNAKNIQYF
length: 13
D: .
J: TRBJ2-4
size: .
V: TRBV19

DNA: TGTGCCAGCAGCGTAGCACAGGCGGGATTTCCCCTCCACTTT
CDR3: CASSVAQAGFPLHF
length: 14
D: .
J: TRBJ1-6
size: .
V: TRBV9

DNA: TGTGCCAGCAGTTTGAGCTTAATCGGGGGCTACACCTTC
CDR3: CASSLSLIGGYTF
length: 13
D: .
J: TRBJ1-2
size: .
V: TRBV12-3/TRBV12-4

DNA: TGTGCCACCAGCAGCCCCGAACGGGTAGCGGGAGTCAGAGAGACCCAGTACTTC
CDR3: CATSSPERVAGVRETQYF
length: 18
D: TRBD2
J: TRBJ2-5
size: .
V: TRBV15

DNA: TGTGCCAGCAGCCAAGCAGTGGGAAACACCATATATTTT
CDR3: CASSQAVGNTIYF
length: 13
D: .
J: TRBJ1-3
size: few
V: TRBV3-1/TRBV3-2

DNA: TGTGCCAGCAGCAAGACAGGGATTTCCTACGAGCAGTACTTC
CDR3: CASSKTGISYEQYF
length: 14
D: TRBD1
J: TRBJ2-7
size: few
V: TRBV5-6